This TCR beta chain is from a study of shared clonotypes between healthy human individuals. For the study at large: Each donor contributed plates that comprised three CD4 naive, three CD4 memory, two CD8 naive and one CD8 memory. Study outcomes and limitations: The study generally estimated greater richness for naive than memory subsets. Among non-shared clonotypes, generation probabilities were lower than among those shared by all four donors.

In regard to this clone: Antigen specificity is unknown.

Authors' processing steps: As immunoSEQ supplied junction-only sequences (without quality scores), filtering differed. Assay used: immunoSEQ multiplex PCR; TCRdb lists only in-frame clones, some missing. From that table come the V and J calls and clone size; the DNA was used to work out D and trimming. The profile shows around 2,000,000 clones, more than 85% of them singletons. Naive CD8 cells lacked CD45RO, underwent positive selection for CCR7 and left out terminally differentiated effector memory CD45RA+ cells. Trimming cost V 7 bases and J 4 bases, with 20 bases left between them. CDR3 length: 15 residues. CDR1 is LNHNV, CDR2 YYDKDF, per germline (reference sequence).

Sequenced sample: naive CD8+ T cells from PBMCs. This clonotype originated in a man between 18 and 35 years old in good health. Some clones in this sample may be carry-over from other donors' samples. The J gene is TRBJ2-7, the V gene TRBV15, with a possible D match to TRBD2 (6 bases). This CDR3 is CATKPGDGGLYEQYF. The CDR3 DNA sequence: TGTGCCACCAAACCGGGGGACGGAGGACTTTACGAGCAGTACTTC.